This entry lists 16 T cell receptor beta chains sequenced from one sample in a study of blood T cell repertoires in COVID-19. The method was immunoSEQ multiplex PCR; TCRdb's version includes in-frame clones alone and lacks a portion of them. Of about 140,000 clones in the sample, almost 80% were seen once. Sequencing was done on a sample of peripheral blood. These receptors came from a man in his fifties or sixties who had recovered from COVID-19.

The gene calls are TRBV5-5 and TRBJ1-1, with 8 bases fitting TRBD1. Germline V gives CDR1 SGHKS, CDR2 YYEKEE (reference sequence). Trimming cost V 4 bases and J 2 bases; bases outside gene matches: 10. The CDR3 has 16 residues. DNA for the CDR3: TGTGCCAGCAGCATTCGCGGGACAGGTCTAAACACTGAAGCTTTCTTT. It yields the protein CASSIRGTGLNTEAFF.

This clone was detected only a few times. The rearrangement uses TRBV6-1 and TRBJ1-1, with TRBD1 identical over 8 bases. Germline V gene sequence: CDR1 MNHNS, CDR2 SASEGT. V shed 3 bases, J shed 6 bases, and the junction held 6 bases outside the gene matches. The CDR3 contains 14 residues. In DNA form, the CDR3 reads TGTGCCAGCAGTGACGGACAGGGTCTATCTGAAGCTTTCTTT. Residues: CASSDGQGLSEAFF.

This rearrangement joins TRBV7-2 to TRBJ2-2; D gene uncertain. The V gene lost 3 bases and the J gene lost 6 bases, with 8 bases spanning the gap. This CDR3 region has 13 residues. Germline lookup yields CDR1 SGHTA and CDR2 FQGNSA. CDR3 region: CASSFLWPGELFF. The DNA of the CDR3 is TGTGCCAGCAGCTTCCTTTGGCCCGGGGAGCTGTTTTTT.

This chain joins TRBV7-9 and TRBJ1-1, with D tentatively TRBD1 (6 bases). The CDR3 runs 13 residues. Trimming shortened V by 5 bases and J by 6 bases, and 13 bases separated the two germline ends. Per the germline V gene, CDR1 is SEHNR and CDR2 is FQNEAQ (reference sequence). The DNA of the CDR3 is TGTGCCAGCAGCCGGACCCAGGGGTCTGAAGCTTTCTTT. This codes for CASSRTQGSEAFF.

This chain links TRBV7-2 with TRBJ1-4; TRBD1 matches 8 bases. Germline values: CDR1 SGHTA, CDR2 FQGNSA. Unmatched junction bases numbered 9, after V lost 5 bases and J lost 7 bases. This CDR3 has 15 amino acids. Here the CDR3 DNA reads TGTGCCAGCAGCATACCGACAGGGGAGAGTGAAAAACTGTTTTTT. This sequence encodes CASSIPTGESEKLFF.

V gene TRBV28 combines with J gene TRBJ1-1, with D perhaps TRBD1 (5 bases). The CDR3 is made up of 14 amino acids. CDR1 MDHEN and CDR2 SYDVKM come from the germline V gene. Trimming removed 5 bases at V and 1 base at J, with 11 bases between. The CDR3 nucleotides are TGTGCCAGCAGTCGGGACTTCGGGAACACTGAAGCTTTCTTT. Encoded protein: CASSRDFGNTEAFF.

The chain employs TRBV6-6 and TRBJ2-5; 7 bases map to TRBD1. This CDR3 comprises 14 residues. The germline gives CDR1 MNHNY, CDR2 SVGAGI (reference sequence). Losses at the gene ends were 5 bases for V and 3 bases for J; bases not matched to a gene: 6. The CDR3 is CASSAPDREETQYF. CDR3 in DNA: TGTGCCAGCAGTGCTCCCGACAGGGAAGAGACCCAGTACTTC.

The V and J genes are TRBV28 and TRBJ1-2; D may be TRBD1 (5 bases). The CDR3 loop spans 13 amino acids. In germline, CDR1 is MDHEN, CDR2 SYDVKM. V was clipped by 5 bases and J by 6 bases, with 13 bases between them. CDR3 in DNA: TGTGCCAGCAGTGCCCAGGGTTATCATGGCTACACCTTC. Its translation: CASSAQGYHGYTF.

CDR3 coding DNA: TGTGCCAGCAGTCTAATACAGGGGGCCCTATCTAACTATGGCTACACCTTC. This codes for CASSLIQGALSNYGYTF. V gene TRBV6-6 combines with J gene TRBJ1-2; 9 nucleotides agree with TRBD1. The CDR3 is made up of 17 amino acids. V gave up 5 bases and J gave up 0 bases; unmatched junction bases: 10. Germline V gives CDR1 MNHNY, CDR2 SVGAGI (reference sequence).

The chain employs TRBV28 and TRBJ2-7; 11 bases match TRBD1. This CDR3 has 16 residues. CDR1 is MDHEN, CDR2 SYDVKM, per germline. The junction had 9 bases not matched to a gene; V was cut back by 6 bases and J by 2 bases. CDR3 residues: CASSRSGTGGPYEQYF. Written as DNA, the CDR3 is TGTGCCAGCAGCCGCTCCGGGACAGGGGGGCCCTACGAGCAGTACTTC.

V is TRBV7-2 and J is TRBJ1-1; 8 bases are a match to TRBD1. Losses at the gene ends were 2 bases for V and 3 bases for J; bases not matched to a gene: 2. Germline CDR1 SGHTA, CDR2 FQGNSA. The CDR3 contains 14 residues. CDR3 loop: CASSLQGAYTEAFF. In nucleotides, the CDR3 is TGTGCCAGCAGCTTACAGGGGGCGTACACTGAAGCTTTCTTT.

The V and J genes are TRBV5-1 and TRBJ2-3; TRBD2 matches 7 bases. Germline trimming cut 1 base from V and 0 bases from J; bases unmatched to any gene: 5. The CDR3 runs 16 residues. Looked up from germline, CDR1 is SGHRS and CDR2 is YFSETQ. CDR3 in amino acids: CASSLWGGGSTDTQYF. The DNA of the CDR3 is TGCGCCAGCAGCTTGTGGGGCGGGGGAAGCACAGATACGCAGTATTTT.

The CDR3 protein is CASSWDSPYEQYF. CDR3 bases: TGTGCCAGCAGTTGGGACAGTCCCTACGAGCAGTACTTC. The gene calls are TRBV6-5 and TRBJ2-7; the match to TRBD1 covers 7 bases. V was clipped by 4 bases and J by 2 bases; unmatched bases: 2. Germline CDR1 MNHEY, CDR2 SVGAGI. This CDR3 spans 13 amino acids.

The chain is built from TRBV7-2 and TRBJ2-7; TRBD2 is a possible D gene (6 bases). V was clipped by 0 bases and J by 2 bases, with 14 bases between them. The germline CDR1 and CDR2 sequences are SGHTA and FQGNSA. The CDR3 length is 16 residues. In DNA, the CDR3 is TGTGCCAGCAGCTTAGCGAGTAGCGGCCGCCCCTACGAGCAGTACTTC. This gives the protein CASSLASSGRPYEQYF.

The chain links TRBV20-1 to TRBJ2-1; TRBD2 is a possible D gene (5 bases). Germline V gene data show CDR1 as DFQATT and CDR2 as SNEGSKA (reference sequence). This CDR3 spans 12 amino acids. V lost 3 bases to trimming and J lost 6 bases, with 9 bases between them. CDR3 amino acids: CSASGGLNEQFF. Written as DNA, the CDR3 is TGCAGTGCTAGTGGCGGACTCAATGAGCAGTTCTTC.

V is TRBV5-4 and J is TRBJ2-3; D ambiguous. This CDR3 is 15 amino acids long. Germline CDR1 and CDR2: SGHNT and YYREEE (reference sequence). V gave up 0 bases and J gave up 0 bases, with 8 bases separating them. CDR3: CASSLDPSSTDTQYF. As DNA, the CDR3 is TGTGCCAGCAGCTTGGATCCGTCTAGCACAGATACGCAGTATTTT. The full variable domain, completed using reference TRBV5-4 and TRBJ2-3, is ETGVTQSPTHLIKTRGQQVTLRCSSQSGHNTVSWYQQALGQGPQFIFQYYREEENGRGNFPPRFSGLQFPNYSSELNVNALELDDSALYLCASSLDPSSTDTQYFGPGTRLTVL.